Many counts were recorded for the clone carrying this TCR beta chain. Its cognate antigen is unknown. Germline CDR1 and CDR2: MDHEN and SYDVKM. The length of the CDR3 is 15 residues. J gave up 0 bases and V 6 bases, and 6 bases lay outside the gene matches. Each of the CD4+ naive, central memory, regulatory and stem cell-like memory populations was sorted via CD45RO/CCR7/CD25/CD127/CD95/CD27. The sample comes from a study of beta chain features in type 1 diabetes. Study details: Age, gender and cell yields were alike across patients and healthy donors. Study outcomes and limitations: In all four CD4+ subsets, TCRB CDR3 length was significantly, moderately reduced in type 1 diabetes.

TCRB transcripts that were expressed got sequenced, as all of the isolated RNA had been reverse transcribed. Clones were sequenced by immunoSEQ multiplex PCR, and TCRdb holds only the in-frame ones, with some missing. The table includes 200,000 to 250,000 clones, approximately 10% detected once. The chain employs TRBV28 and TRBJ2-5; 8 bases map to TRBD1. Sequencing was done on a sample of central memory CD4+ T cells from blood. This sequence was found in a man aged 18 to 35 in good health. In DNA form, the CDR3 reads TGTGCCAGCAGCACAGGGGGGACGTACCAAGAGACCCAGTACTTC. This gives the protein CASSTGGTYQETQYF.